Listed here is a single T cell receptor (beta chain). It lacks a known antigen. Within one base of it there is no much larger clone, and no base qualities were kept. The source of the sample is a study of shared clonotypes between healthy human individuals (TCRdb year 2020). Background on the whole study: The cohort comprised a couple of women and a few men aged 18 to 49 years. Blood TCR repertoires of roughly five healthy adults were deeply sequenced to estimate repertoire size and the extent of clonotype sharing between individuals. Between about 0.94 and 8.9 billion PBMCs per donor were obtained by leukapheresis. Different laboratories and diverse techniques were used to prepare libraries and sequence TCR repertoires, to increase sequencing depth and limit assay-specific biases. Beyond this particular receptor, the publication reports: Sampling was limited to blood, and TCR repertoires in tissue likely differ from TCR repertoires in blood. Pairwise subsampling indicated that sequencing depth was expected to affect the degree of clonotype sharing among donors. The genetic and exposure-history diversity represented was limited by the small number of donors.

The donors were healthy, HIV-negative adults who had no recently reported acute infections or vaccinations. Only Caucasian adults living in Nashville, Tennessee, USA were represented among the donors. For unsorted samples, 90 million to 95 million PBMCs were counted, and genomic DNA was extracted using the QIAamp DNA Blood Mini kit. Blood was obtained by leukapheresis, after which PBMCs were separated by Ficoll-Histopaque density gradient centrifugation and cryopreserved in liquid nitrogen vapor phase. V was cut back by 6 bases and J by 5 bases, leaving a gap of 7 bases between them. The CDR3 goes from the cysteine to the phenylalanine over 11 residues. Solely the CDR3 DNA is kept, with 33 bases framed from the first base. CDR1 and CDR2, looked up from the germline V gene, are SNHLY and FYNNEI. Using the deep immunoSEQ assay, multiplex PCR amplified TCR CDR3 regions from genomic DNA. For each cell subset, the extracted genomic DNA was distributed evenly across all wells of several immunoSEQ 96-well plates, and each plate served as one replicate. Each replicate PCR for unsorted PBMC received about 310 ng genomic DNA, equal to 30,000 to 35,000 T cell genomes. Genomic DNA from unsorted PBMC was sequenced over ten immunoSEQ deep assay plates. Purified libraries were quantified with a Qubit 3.0 fluorometer, sized on a Bioanalyzer 2100, and re-quantified with the KAPA Library Quantification kit. A separate single-read 150-cycle Illumina NextSeq 550 flow cell was used to sequence each immunoSEQ 96-well plate. For the original study's pipeline: Because only junctional sequences without quality scores were contained in the immunoSEQ output, filtering matching that applied to full-length reads could not be performed. Sequences were annotated with PyIR, a Python wrapper for IgBLAST v1.9, using IMGT germline references to assign V/J genes and CDR3. Reads with weak V/J assignments (E-value above 1e-6), missing CDR3, stop codons, out-of-frame junctions, or ambiguous translated residues were removed. V3J clonotypes were defined as sequences sharing an identical inferred V gene, J gene, and CDR3 amino acid sequence. Percentage overlap between repertoires was calculated by dividing the number of shared unique clonotypes by the size of the smaller repertoire. Repertoire richness was assessed with RTK rarefaction, the Chao1 estimator, and Recon v2.1 estimates of unobserved clonotypes. Held by TCRdb, this immuneACCESS table contains in-frame sequences only and omits some clones. Under half of the omission traces to an unresolved V gene where checked; the cause of the rest is unknown. V and J calls plus clone size are reproduced from that table; the DNA served to infer D and trimming. Within this sample are around 500,000 clones, with around 75% of them counted one time only. The ten most abundant clones make up about 13% of the sample.

The source is a middle-aged woman in good health. Some clones in this sample may be carry-over from other donors' samples. The sequence joins TRBV2 to TRBJ2-5; confidence is insufficient to name the D gene. Input material: PBMCs. The bases read TGTGCCAGCAGGGTTAGGGAGACCCAGTACTTC. Its protein is CASRVRETQYF.